Sequencing of this TCR beta chain was carried out in a study of low-dose radiotherapy and immunotherapy resistance in tumors. On the study more broadly: Treatment included intravenous cyclophosphamide dosed at 200 mg/m2 every two weeks, one day before radiation and immunotherapy. Study patients were administered oral aspirin at 300 mg daily for four cycles from cycle 1 day 1.

The authors ran about 18 PCR cycles to amplify TCRs with a constant-region primer and V-primer adapter. The isolated mRNA underwent amplification through in vitro transcription. One entry per CDR3 protein, called by TCRdb with MiXCR from the reads. The sample holds roughly 50,000 distinct CDR3 sequences; approximately 35% are singletons and the top ten take 7.5% to 9.5%. Time point denoted: after trial treatment. As to treatment: LDRT plus nivolumab, ipilimumab, low-dose cyclophosphamide and aspirin (RACIN trial). Treatment of the donors consisted of nivolumab and ipilimumab (plus aspirin, low-dose cyclophosphamide and low-dose radiotherapy). There are 13 residues in the CDR3. V lost 10 bases and J lost 6, with 17 bases in between. The germline gives CDR1 SGHNT, CDR2 YYREEE (reference sequence).

The source was PBMCs, collected after low-dose radiotherapy plus immunotherapy. The rearrangement links TRBV5-4 to TRBJ2-1; D is perhaps TRBD1 (6 bases). The sequence came from a male donor with rectosigmoid adenocarcinoma. This CDR3 reads CAVLFQGRNEQFF. In nucleotides, the CDR3 is TGTGCCGTTTTATTTCAGGGGCGCAATGAGCAGTTCTTC.